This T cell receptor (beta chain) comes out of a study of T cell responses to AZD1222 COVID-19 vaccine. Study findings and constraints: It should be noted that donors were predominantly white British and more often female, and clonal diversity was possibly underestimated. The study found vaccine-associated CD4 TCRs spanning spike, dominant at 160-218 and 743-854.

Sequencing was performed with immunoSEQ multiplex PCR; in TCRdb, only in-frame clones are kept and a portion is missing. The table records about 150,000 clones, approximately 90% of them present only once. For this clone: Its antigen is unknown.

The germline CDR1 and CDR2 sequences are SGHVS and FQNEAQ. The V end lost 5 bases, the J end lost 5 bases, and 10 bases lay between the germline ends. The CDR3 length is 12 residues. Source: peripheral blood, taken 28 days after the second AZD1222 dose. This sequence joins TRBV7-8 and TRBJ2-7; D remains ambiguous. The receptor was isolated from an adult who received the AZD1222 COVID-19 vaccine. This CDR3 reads CASSQVQNEQYF. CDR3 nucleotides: TGTGCCAGCAGCCAGGTCCAAAACGAGCAGTACTTC.